This T cell receptor (beta chain) was retrieved from a study of naive and memory T cell subsets. Regarding the study as a whole: No ground truth validated the naive and memory repertoire findings. Possibly reflecting memory cells re-expressing CD45RA, a few larger clonotypes occurred in naive repertoires, especially CD8.

This CDR3 region has 11 residues. Germline V gene lookup returns CDR1 DFQATT and CDR2 SNEGSKA (reference sequence). Trimming stripped 6 bases from V and 10 bases from J, with 15 bases between. Cells stained for CD3, CD4, CD8, CD45RA and CD27 were sorted into four subsets. There are many counts of this clonotype. Antigen specificity is unknown. Two oligonucleotides, mixed equimolar, formed the beta constant-region primer covering TRBC1 and TRBC2. Ligated cDNA was amplified by four rounds of PCR with nested alpha and beta constant-region primers and SP2. Ligation attached a single-stranded oligonucleotide with a 12-nucleotide UMI and the SP2 primer to the cDNA 3' end. A single record per CDR3 protein comes from TCRdb applying MiXCR to the UMI-ligation and nested PCR reads. The profile covers more than 95,000 distinct CDR3 sequences, with more than 12% appearing a single time and around 2.7% taken by the ten largest.

The TCR comes from a human donor in good health. J is TRBJ1-1 and V is TRBV20-1, with a weak D call TRBD1 (6 bases). Sequencing used naive CD8+ T cells from blood. CDR3 nucleotides: TGCAGTGCCAGTGACGGGGGGGCAGCTTTCTTT. Protein product: CSASDGGAAFF.